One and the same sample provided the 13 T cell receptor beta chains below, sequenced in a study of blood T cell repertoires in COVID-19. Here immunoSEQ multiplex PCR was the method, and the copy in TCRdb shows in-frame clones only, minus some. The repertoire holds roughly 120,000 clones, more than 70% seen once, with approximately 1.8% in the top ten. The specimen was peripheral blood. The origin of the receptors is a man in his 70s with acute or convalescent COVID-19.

The CDR3 spells CASTVLPGQVSGNTIYF. Here the CDR3 DNA reads TGTGCCAGCACCGTATTACCGGGACAGGTCTCTGGAAACACCATATATTTT. The chain combines TRBV2 with TRBJ1-3, with 8 bases aligning to TRBD1. V shed 7 bases and J 0 bases; nucleotides not matched to a gene: 11. From germline, CDR1 is SNHLY and CDR2 FYNNEI. The CDR3 totals 17 residues.

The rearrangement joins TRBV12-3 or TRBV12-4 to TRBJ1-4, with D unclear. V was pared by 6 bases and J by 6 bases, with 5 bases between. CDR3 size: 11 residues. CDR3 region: CASRLDEKLFF. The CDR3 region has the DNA TGTGCCAGCAGACTTGATGAAAAACTGTTTTTT.

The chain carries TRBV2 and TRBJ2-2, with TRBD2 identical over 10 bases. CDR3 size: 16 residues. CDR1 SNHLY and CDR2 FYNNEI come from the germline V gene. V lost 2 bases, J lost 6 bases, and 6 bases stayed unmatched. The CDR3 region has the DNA TGTGCCAGCAGTGAAATAGCGGGGGGAACACCCGGGGAGCTGTTTTTT. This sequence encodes CASSEIAGGTPGELFF. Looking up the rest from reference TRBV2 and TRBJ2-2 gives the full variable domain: EPEVTQTPSHQVTQMGQEVILRCVPISNHLYFYWYRQILGQKVEFLVSFYNNEISEKSEIFDDQFSVERPDGSNFTLKIRSTKLEDSAMYFCASSEIAGGTPGELFFGEGSRLTVL.

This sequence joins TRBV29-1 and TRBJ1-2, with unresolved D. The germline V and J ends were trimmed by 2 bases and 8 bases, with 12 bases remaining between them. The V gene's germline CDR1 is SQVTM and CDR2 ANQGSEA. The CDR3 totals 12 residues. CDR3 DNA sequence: TGCAGCGTTGAAAGCGACCGAGCGGGCTACACCTTC. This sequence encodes CSVESDRAGYTF.

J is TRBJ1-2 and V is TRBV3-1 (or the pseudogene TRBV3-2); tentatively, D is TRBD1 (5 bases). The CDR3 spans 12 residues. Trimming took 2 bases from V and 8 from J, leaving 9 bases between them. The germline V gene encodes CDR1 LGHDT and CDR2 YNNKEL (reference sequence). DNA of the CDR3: TGTGCCAGCAGCCAAACGGGGGGAGGCTACACCTTC. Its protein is CASSQTGGGYTF.

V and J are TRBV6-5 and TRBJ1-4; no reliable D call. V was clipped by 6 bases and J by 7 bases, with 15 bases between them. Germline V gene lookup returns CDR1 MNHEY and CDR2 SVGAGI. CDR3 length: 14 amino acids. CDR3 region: CASSAGGTAEKLFF. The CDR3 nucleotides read TGTGCCAGCAGCGCCGGAGGTACTGCTGAAAAACTGTTTTTT.

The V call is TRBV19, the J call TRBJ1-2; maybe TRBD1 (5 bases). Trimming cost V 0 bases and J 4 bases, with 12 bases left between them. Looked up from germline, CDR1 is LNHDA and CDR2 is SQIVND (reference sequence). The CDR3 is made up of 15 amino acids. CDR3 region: CASSIDSGGFYGYTF. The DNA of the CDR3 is TGTGCCAGTAGTATAGATTCCGGGGGATTCTATGGCTACACCTTC.

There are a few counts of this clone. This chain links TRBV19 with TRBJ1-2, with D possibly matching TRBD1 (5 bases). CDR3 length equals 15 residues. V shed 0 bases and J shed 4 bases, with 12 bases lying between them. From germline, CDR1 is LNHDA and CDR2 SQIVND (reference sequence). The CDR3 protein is CASSIEETALYGYTF. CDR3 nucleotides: TGTGCCAGTAGTATAGAGGAGACAGCGCTCTATGGCTACACCTTC.

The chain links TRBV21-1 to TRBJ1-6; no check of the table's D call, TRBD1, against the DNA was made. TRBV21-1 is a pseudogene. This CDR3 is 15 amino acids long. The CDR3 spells CASSSRDRGNSPLHF. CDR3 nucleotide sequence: TGTGCCAGCAGCAGCCGGGACAGGGGTAATTCACCCCTCCACTTT.

The CDR3 DNA follows: TGCGCCAGCAGCCCTTCCGGGACTAGCGGGGGGCAAGAGACCCAGTACTTC. It yields the protein CASSPSGTSGGQETQYF. The rearrangement joins TRBV5-1 to TRBJ2-5, with 15 bases fitting TRBD2. With 4 bases clipped from V and 2 bases from J, the junction kept 6 bases outside the gene matches. In germline, CDR1 is SGHRS, CDR2 YFSETQ. The CDR3 contains 17 residues.

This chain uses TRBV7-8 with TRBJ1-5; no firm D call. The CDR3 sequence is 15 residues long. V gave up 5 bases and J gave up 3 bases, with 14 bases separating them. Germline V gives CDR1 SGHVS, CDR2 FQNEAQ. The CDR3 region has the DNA TGTGCCAGCAGCCTAGGAAGACACCCCAATCAGCCCCAGCATTTT. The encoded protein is CASSLGRHPNQPQHF.

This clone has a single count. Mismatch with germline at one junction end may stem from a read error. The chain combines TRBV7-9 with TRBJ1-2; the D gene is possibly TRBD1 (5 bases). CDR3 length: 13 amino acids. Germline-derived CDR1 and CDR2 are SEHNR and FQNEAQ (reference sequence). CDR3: CASSTDTGLGWSF. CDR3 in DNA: TGTGCCAGCAGCACCGACACAGGCCTAGGATGGTCCTTC.

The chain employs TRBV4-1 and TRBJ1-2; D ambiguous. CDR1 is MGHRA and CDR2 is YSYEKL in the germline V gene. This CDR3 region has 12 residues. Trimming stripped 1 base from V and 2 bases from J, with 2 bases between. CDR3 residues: CASSQANYGYTF. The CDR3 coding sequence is TGCGCCAGCAGCCAAGCGAACTATGGCTACACCTTC.